What follows describes a single T cell receptor (beta chain). Per the original data handling: The assay estimated nucleated cells by amplifying reference gene primers. The assay was immunoSEQ multiplex PCR, and TCRdb's table has in-frame clones only and misses some. V and J calls and clone size follow that table, whereas D and trimming were derived from the DNA. The sample shows some 350,000 clones, approximately 88% of them seen only once. The sample is drawn from a study of blood T cell repertoires in COVID-19. Study in general: T cells, B-cell-depleted T cells, or PBMCs supplied cDNA or gDNA.

Looked up from germline, CDR1 is LGHDT and CDR2 is YNNKEL (reference sequence). The CDR3 totals 13 residues. Between the trimmed V and J ends, which lost 4 bases and 4 bases, there was a span of 10 bases. Participant ages covered about 18 to 90 years across approximately 25 US areas. Participant-reported clinical history was the basis for cohort assignment. This chain connects TRBV3-1 (or the pseudogene TRBV3-2) to TRBJ1-1, with unresolved D. Sequenced material: PBMCs or T cells enriched from blood (not recorded which). The receptor was isolated from a man aged 30 to 39 who had recovered from COVID-19. The CDR3 region is CASSRPGSTEAFF. CDR3 in DNA: TGTGCCAGCAGCCGGCCGGGTAGCACTGAAGCTTTCTTT.